This TCR beta chain is from a study of beta chain features in type 1 diabetes. This CDR3 has 16 residues. V lost 0 bases and J lost 0, with 11 bases in between. Germline CDR1 is LNHNV and CDR2 is YYDKDF (reference sequence). Stem cell-like memory, regulatory, central memory and naive CD4+ cells were sorted via CD45RO/CCR7/CD25/CD127/CD95/CD27. Reverse transcribing all isolated RNA meant expressed TCRB transcripts were sequenced. Measured with immunoSEQ multiplex PCR; TCRdb has only the in-frame clones, and not every one. The sample lists about 410,000 clones; 14% were seen once. The chain is built from TRBV15 and TRBJ1-1; no clear D. The origin of this receptor is a young man in good health. Sequences were obtained from naive CD4+ T cells from blood. The CDR3 nucleotides are TGTGCCACCAGCAGAGACTTGGGAACGATGAACACTGAAGCTTTCTTT. This codes for CATSRDLGTMNTEAFF.